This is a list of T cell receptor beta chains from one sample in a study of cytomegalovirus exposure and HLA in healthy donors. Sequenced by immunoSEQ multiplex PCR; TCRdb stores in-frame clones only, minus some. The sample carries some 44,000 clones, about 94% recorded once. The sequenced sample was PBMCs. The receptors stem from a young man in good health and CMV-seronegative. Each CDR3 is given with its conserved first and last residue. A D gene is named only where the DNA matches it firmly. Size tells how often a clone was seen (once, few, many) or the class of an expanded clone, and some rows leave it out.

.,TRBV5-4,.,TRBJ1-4,CATSPGVTNEKLFF,TGTGCCACCAGCCCAGGGGTGACTAATGAAAAACTGTTTTTT
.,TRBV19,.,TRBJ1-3,CASTRIQGPGNTIYF,TGTGCCAGTACCAGAATACAGGGCCCTGGAAACACCATATATTTT
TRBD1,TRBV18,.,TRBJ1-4,CASSQLDRGDNEKLFF,TGTGCCAGCTCACAACTGGACAGGGGCGATAATGAAAAACTGTTTTTT
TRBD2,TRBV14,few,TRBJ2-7,CASSFTSGSGNEQYF,TGTGCCAGCAGCTTCACTAGCGGGAGCGGTAACGAGCAGTACTTC
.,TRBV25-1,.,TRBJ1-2,CASSGVGGGYGYTF,TGTGCCAGCAGCGGGGTGGGTGGCGGCTATGGCTACACCTTC
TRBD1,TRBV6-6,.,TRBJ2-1,CASSQTRTGNNEQFF,TGTGCCAGCAGTCAGACAAGGACAGGGAATAATGAGCAGTTCTTC
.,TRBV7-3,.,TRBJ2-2,CASSPPSASGELFF,TGTGCCAGCAGCCCCCCTAGCGCTAGCGGGGAGCTGTTTTTT
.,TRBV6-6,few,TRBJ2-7,CASSSPTLSSYEQYF,TGTGCCAGCAGCTCCCCGACACTCTCCTCCTACGAGCAGTACTTC
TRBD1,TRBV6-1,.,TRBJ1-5,CASSEMMNTGGSNQPQHF,TGTGCCAGCAGTGAGATGATGAACACAGGGGGTAGCAATCAGCCCCAGCATTTT
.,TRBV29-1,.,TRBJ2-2,CSVSGDYTGELFF,TGCAGCGTTTCCGGGGACTACACCGGGGAGCTGTTTTTT
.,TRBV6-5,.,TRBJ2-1,CASSYSESSNEQFF,TGTGCCAGCAGTTACTCTGAGAGTTCCAATGAGCAGTTCTTC
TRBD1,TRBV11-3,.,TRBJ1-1,CASSPGTVNTEAFF,TGTGCCAGCAGCCCAGGGACAGTGAACACTGAAGCTTTCTTT
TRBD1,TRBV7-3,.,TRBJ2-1,CASSPPGTGGNNEQFF,TGTGCCAGCAGCCCCCCCGGGACAGGGGGTAACAATGAGCAGTTCTTC
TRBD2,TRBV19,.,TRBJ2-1,CASNSGLDYNEQFF,TGTGCCAGTAACTCGGGACTAGACTACAATGAGCAGTTCTTC
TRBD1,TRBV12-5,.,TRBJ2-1,CASAAQGARNEQFF,TGTGCTAGTGCCGCCCAGGGGGCTCGGAATGAGCAGTTCTTC
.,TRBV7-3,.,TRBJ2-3,CASSPQAPGHYTDTQYF,TGTGCCAGCAGCCCCCAGGCCCCGGGACACTACACAGATACGCAGTATTTT
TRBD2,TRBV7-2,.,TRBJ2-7,CASISDAGGGNEQYF,TGTGCCAGCATCTCGGACGCGGGGGGCGGCAACGAGCAGTACTTC
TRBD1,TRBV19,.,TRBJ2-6,CASSVRQGSPGANVLTF,TGTGCCAGTAGTGTGAGACAGGGGAGTCCTGGGGCCAACGTCCTGACTTTC
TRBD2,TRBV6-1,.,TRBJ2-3,CVSSELAGGPDTQYF,TGTGTCAGCAGTGAACTAGCGGGGGGGCCAGATACGCAGTATTTT
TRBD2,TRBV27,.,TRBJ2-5,CASSLSLAAQETQYF,TGTGCCAGCAGTTTATCCCTAGCGGCTCAAGAGACCCAGTACTTC
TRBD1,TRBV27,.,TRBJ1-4,CASSFQTGAREKLFF,TGTGCCAGCAGTTTCCAAACAGGGGCGAGGGAAAAACTGTTTTTT
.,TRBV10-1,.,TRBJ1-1,CASSENSRDAFF,TGCGCCAGCAGTGAAAACAGCCGCGATGCTTTCTTT
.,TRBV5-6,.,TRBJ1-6,CASSHSLISSSYNSPLHF,TGTGCCAGCAGCCACTCCCTGATTTCTAGCTCCTATAATTCACCCCTCCACTTT
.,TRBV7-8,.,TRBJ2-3,CASSLLSSTDTQYF,TGTGCCAGCAGCTTACTCTCTAGCACAGATACGCAGTATTTT
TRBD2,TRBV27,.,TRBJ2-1,CASSSSLADYNEQFF,TGTGCCAGCAGTTCCTCACTAGCGGATTACAATGAGCAGTTCTTC
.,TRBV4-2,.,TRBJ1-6,CASSQVHPPRADSPLHF,TGTGCCAGCAGCCAAGTTCACCCGCCCCGAGCGGATTCACCCCTCCACTTT
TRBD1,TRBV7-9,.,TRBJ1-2,CASSAPATGSDGYTF,TGTGCCAGCAGCGCCCCCGCGACAGGGTCGGATGGCTACACCTTC
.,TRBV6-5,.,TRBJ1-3,CASSDGGSGNTIYF,TGTGCCAGCAGTGACGGGGGGTCTGGAAACACCATATATTTT
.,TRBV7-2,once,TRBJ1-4,CASSSQGSNEKLFF,TGTGCCAGCAGCTCCCAGGGGTCTAATGAAAAACTGTTTTTT
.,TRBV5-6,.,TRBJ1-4,CASSSLGVEEKLFF,TGTGCCAGCAGCTCCCTCGGGGTTGAAGAAAAACTGTTTTTT
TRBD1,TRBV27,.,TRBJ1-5,CASSLGLGQGRSGNQPQHF,TGTGCCAGCAGTTTAGGGCTGGGACAGGGAAGGAGTGGAAATCAGCCCCAGCATTTT
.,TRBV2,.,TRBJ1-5,CASSVYRGNQPQHF,TGTGCCAGCAGTGTCTACAGGGGCAATCAGCCCCAGCATTTT
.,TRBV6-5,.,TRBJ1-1,CATRVATTEAFF,TGTGCCACTCGGGTCGCAACCACTGAAGCTTTCTTT
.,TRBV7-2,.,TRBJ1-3,CASSSATGTIYF,TGTGCCAGCAGCTCGGCAACGGGCACCATATATTTT
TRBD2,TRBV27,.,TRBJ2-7,CASSDSLAGGLGEQYF,TGTGCCAGCAGCGATTCTCTAGCGGGAGGTTTAGGGGAGCAGTACTTC
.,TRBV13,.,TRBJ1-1,CASSLDGAAFTEAFF,TGTGCCAGCAGCTTAGATGGGGCAGCCTTCACTGAAGCTTTCTTT
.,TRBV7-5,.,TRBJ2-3,CARSPRAPGRADTQYF,TGTGCCAGAAGCCCCAGGGCCCCTGGGAGGGCAGATACGCAGTATTTT
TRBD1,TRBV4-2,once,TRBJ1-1,CASSSFNRGRFEAFF,TGTGCCAGCAGCTCGTTCAACAGGGGGCGCTTTGAAGCTTTCTTT
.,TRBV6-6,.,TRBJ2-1,CASSLLGSYNEQFF,TGTGCCAGCAGTCTACTCGGGTCCTACAATGAGCAGTTCTTC
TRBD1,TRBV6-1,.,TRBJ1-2,CASSDLPGQGALGYTF,TGTGCCAGCAGTGACCTACCGGGACAGGGGGCGCTTGGCTACACCTTC
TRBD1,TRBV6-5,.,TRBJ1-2,CASRTPGQGYGYTF,TGTGCCAGCAGAACTCCGGGACAGGGGTATGGCTACACCTTC
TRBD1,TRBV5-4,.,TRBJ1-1,CASSLRTGLNTEAFF,TGTGCCAGCAGCTTACGGACAGGATTGAACACTGAAGCTTTCTTT
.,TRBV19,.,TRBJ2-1,CASSIIGSMAASDEQFF,TGTGCCAGTAGTATAATTGGCTCGATGGCTGCATCCGATGAGCAGTTCTTC
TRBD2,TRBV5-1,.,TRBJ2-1,CASSLLTSGGSYNEQFF,TGCGCCAGCAGCTTGTTGACTAGCGGGGGGTCCTACAATGAGCAGTTCTTC
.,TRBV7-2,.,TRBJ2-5,CASSLSWGEETQYF,TGTGCCAGCAGCTTAAGTTGGGGGGAGGAGACCCAGTACTTC
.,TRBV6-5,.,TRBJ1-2,CASSYSEGTNYGYTF,TGTGCCAGCAGTTACTCGGAGGGGACTAACTATGGCTACACCTTC
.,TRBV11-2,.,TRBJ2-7,CASSSDNSYEQYF,TGTGCCAGCAGCTCGGACAACTCCTACGAGCAGTACTTC
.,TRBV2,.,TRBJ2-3,CASSRELTDTQYF,TGTGCCAGCAGCCGGGAGCTCACAGATACGCAGTATTTT
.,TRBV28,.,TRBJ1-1,CASSLGTGENTEAFF,TGTGCCAGCAGTTTAGGTACAGGAGAGAACACTGAAGCTTTCTTT
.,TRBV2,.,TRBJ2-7,CASRAELDSYEQYF,TGTGCCAGCAGGGCGGAGTTAGACTCCTACGAGCAGTACTTC
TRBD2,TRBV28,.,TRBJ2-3,CASSMAGAGPHTDTQYF,TGTGCCAGCAGTATGGCGGGAGCAGGACCCCACACAGATACGCAGTATTTT
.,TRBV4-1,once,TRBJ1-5,CASSQVTVSNQPQHF,TGCGCCAGCAGCCAAGTGACAGTTTCAAATCAGCCCCAGCATTTT
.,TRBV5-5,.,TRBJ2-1,CASTRPGLDEQFF,TGTGCCAGCACCCGACCAGGGTTGGATGAGCAGTTCTTC
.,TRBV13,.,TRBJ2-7,CASSLQGLSLYEQYF,TGTGCCAGCAGCTTACAGGGACTCTCGTTGTACGAGCAGTACTTC
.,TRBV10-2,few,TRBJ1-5,CASSRRGGTGQPQHF,TGCGCCAGCTCCCGACGGGGGGGCACGGGGCAGCCCCAGCATTTT